The 2 T cell receptor beta chains given below trace back to one sample, sequenced in a study of shared clonotypes between healthy human individuals. Terminally differentiated effector memory CD45RA+ cells were left out of the naive CD8 fraction, which was CD45RO-negative and positively selected for CCR7. The method was immunoSEQ multiplex PCR; TCRdb's version includes in-frame clones alone and lacks a portion of them. This sample carries approximately 1.9 million clones, roughly 95% of them seen once, and the ten largest clones take about 1.7%. The specimen sequenced was naive CD8+ T cells from PBMCs. These receptors were obtained from a young man in good health. Some clones in this sample may be carry-over from other donors' samples.

The rearrangement joins TRBV5-4 to TRBJ2-7; 9 bases are a match to TRBD2. Trimming cost V 0 bases and J 6 bases; bases outside gene matches: 10. The CDR3 totals 16 residues. CDR1 is SGHNT, CDR2 YYREEE, per germline (reference sequence). The CDR3 nucleotides are TGTGCCAGCAGCTTGGAGGGGGTAGCGGGAGCCGTCGAGCAGTACTTC. This translates into CASSLEGVAGAVEQYF.

The V call is TRBV19, the J call TRBJ2-2, with TRBD2 matching 7 bases. Germline values: CDR1 LNHDA, CDR2 SQIVND (reference sequence). V lost 6 bases to trimming and J lost 5 bases; unmatched junction nucleotides: 6. The CDR3 is 14 residues long. The CDR3 spells CASSQGRGTGELFF. As DNA, the CDR3 is TGTGCCAGTAGCCAAGGGAGGGGTACCGGGGAGCTGTTTTTT.